Sequencing of this T cell receptor (beta chain) was carried out in a study of blood T cell repertoires in COVID-19. This CDR3 is 16 amino acids long. Trimming pared 0 bases from V and 6 bases from J, leaving 16 bases between. Germline values: CDR1 SGDLS, CDR2 YYNGEE. How the authors handled the data: Counts of nucleated cells, estimated from reference gene primer amplification, were obtained. Data came from immunoSEQ multiplex PCR; TCRdb stores just in-frame clones and leaves some out. V and J calls and clone size are as listed in that table; D and trimming were resolved from the DNA. Of around 210,000 clones in the sample, over 75% were seen once.

The sample consisted of peripheral blood. The rearrangement links TRBV9 to TRBJ1-5; D unresolved. The receptor comes from a man aged 50 or older with COVID-19, enrolled during active disease. CDR3 loop: CASSVDPGFDSQPQHF. Here the CDR3 DNA reads TGTGCCAGCAGCGTAGATCCGGGGTTTGATAGTCAGCCCCAGCATTTT.